These T cell receptor beta chains were read from a single sample in a study of cytomegalovirus exposure and HLA in healthy donors. Clones were sequenced by immunoSEQ multiplex PCR, and TCRdb holds only the in-frame ones, with some missing. Of 150,000 to 160,000 clones listed, 80% to 90% are singletons. Material for sequencing was PBMCs. The source of these receptors is a man between 18 and 29 years old in good health and CMV-seropositive. The conserved cysteine and the conserved F or W are not part of the CDR3 here. The order of the fields is J gene, V gene, CDR3 protein.

j_call: TRBJ1-1
v_call: TRBV2
cdr3_aa: ASRGQGFEAF

j_call: TRBJ2-7
v_call: TRBV11-2
cdr3_aa: ASSSPSGTGAYEQY

j_call: TRBJ2-5
v_call: TRBV7-9
cdr3_aa: ASSPGLAGGLETQY

j_call: TRBJ1-6
v_call: TRBV10-2
cdr3_aa: ASSGQSNSPLH

j_call: TRBJ2-7
v_call: TRBV13
cdr3_aa: ASCWGGREGGRSEQY

j_call: TRBJ2-1
v_call: TRBV29-1
cdr3_aa: SVAKHAGTSGISYNEQF

j_call: TRBJ2-1
v_call: TRBV5-6
cdr3_aa: ASSSQGGSGILSYNEQF

j_call: TRBJ2-5
v_call: TRBV4-1
cdr3_aa: ARRLRGRDQETQY

j_call: TRBJ2-1
v_call: TRBV4-3
cdr3_aa: ASSHKASSYNEQF

j_call: TRBJ2-7
v_call: TRBV29-1
cdr3_aa: SVEDPGQGYEQY

j_call: TRBJ2-5
v_call: TRBV7-3
cdr3_aa: ASSLMWGDVETQY

j_call: TRBJ2-3
v_call: TRBV5-1
cdr3_aa: ASSLGSTGYTDTQY

j_call: TRBJ2-3
v_call: TRBV5-1
cdr3_aa: ASRRDPGGDTQY

j_call: TRBJ2-3
v_call: TRBV7-2
cdr3_aa: ASSLALGGAMTDTQY

j_call: TRBJ2-7
v_call: TRBV7-2
cdr3_aa: ASRPRGDHSKDEQY

j_call: TRBJ2-7
v_call: TRBV27
cdr3_aa: ASSLYPPGQGATSGGFYEQY

j_call: TRBJ2-2
v_call: TRBV15
cdr3_aa: ATTRGEGNTGELF

j_call: TRBJ2-1
v_call: TRBV7-6
cdr3_aa: ASSLDINRGNEQF

j_call: TRBJ1-1
v_call: TRBV7-6
cdr3_aa: ASSLGGSEAF

j_call: TRBJ2-1
v_call: TRBV1
cdr3_aa: TSSRGLLIYNEQF

j_call: TRBJ2-7
v_call: TRBV5-4
cdr3_aa: ASSLDRFSYEQY

j_call: TRBJ1-5
v_call: TRBV5-6
cdr3_aa: ASSWRGGGIYQPQH

j_call: TRBJ1-1
v_call: TRBV19
cdr3_aa: ASSGGVNTEAF

j_call: TRBJ2-7
v_call: TRBV6-6
cdr3_aa: ASSLGGPPYEQY

j_call: TRBJ2-2
v_call: TRBV7-3
cdr3_aa: ASSEWRADTGELF

j_call: TRBJ2-2
v_call: TRBV2
cdr3_aa: ASRGTGHNTGELF

j_call: TRBJ1-4
v_call: TRBV25-1
cdr3_aa: ASSESGLQGRV